One and the same sample provided the 10 T cell receptor beta chains below, sequenced in a study of T cell changes during pregnancy in multiple sclerosis. Libraries were prepared by immunoSEQ multiplex PCR; TCRdb keeps only in-frame clonotypes and omits some of them. This sample has around 63,000 clones; approximately 90% occur once, and the top ten carry 2.8%. The sample was peripheral blood, taken in the third trimester of pregnancy. These receptors were obtained from a female donor in good health, enrolled as a control in a pregnancy study.

This clone has only one observation. This rearrangement joins TRBV6-1 to TRBJ2-5; D might be TRBD2 (5 bases). The germline V and J ends were trimmed by 3 bases and 4 bases, with 12 bases remaining between them. CDR3 size: 14 residues. The germline gives CDR1 MNHNS, CDR2 SASEGT. The CDR3 here is CASSESGVRETQYF. In DNA, the CDR3 is TGTGCCAGCAGTGAGTCCGGGGTCCGAGAGACCCAGTACTTC.

The rearrangement uses TRBV4-1 and TRBJ1-3; the match to TRBD1 covers 10 bases. CDR1 and CDR2 from the germline V gene are MGHRA and YSYEKL. There are 16 residues in the CDR3. After removal of 4 bases from V and 6 bases from J, the junction contained 9 bases not matched to a gene. CDR3 DNA: TGCGCCAGCAGCCCTGGGGGGACAGGGGTCGAAAACACCATATATTTT. This translates into CASSPGGTGVENTIYF.

The rearrangement links TRBV6-1 to TRBJ2-3, with D possibly TRBD2 on 7 matching bases. The CDR3 sequence is 14 residues long. The V gene lost 5 bases and the J gene lost 6 bases, with 15 bases spanning the gap. The germline gives CDR1 MNHNS, CDR2 SASEGT. CDR3 DNA sequence: TGTGCCAGCAGTCTCCGAAAGGGGGGGGATACGCAGTATTTT. Translating gives CASSLRKGGDTQYF.

In its sample, this clone was seen a few times. The chain is built from TRBV10-3 and TRBJ1-2, with TRBD1 identical over 8 bases. The CDR3 has 14 residues. Germline CDR1 ENHRY, CDR2 SYGVKD. V dropped 3 bases and J dropped 6; count of bases not matched to a gene: 6. This CDR3 is CAISDDRGKNGYTF. The DNA for the CDR3 is TGTGCCATCAGTGACGACAGGGGCAAGAATGGCTACACCTTC.

The chain joins TRBV9 to TRBJ2-3; the match to TRBD2 covers 12 bases. The V and J ends lost 3 bases and 1 base, in that order; junction bases with no gene match: 12. CDR3 length: 19 amino acids. CDR1 and CDR2 (germline): SGDLS, YYNGEE. CDR3 loop: CASSASPSRTSGGTDTQYF. CDR3 bases: TGTGCCAGCAGCGCCTCCCCCTCAAGGACTAGCGGGGGCACAGATACGCAGTATTTT.

The rearrangement joins TRBV9 to TRBJ2-3; possible D gene TRBD2, 7 bases. CDR1 is SGDLS and CDR2 is YYNGEE in the germline V gene. Deletions cut 2 bases from V and 1 base from J, with 17 bases between. CDR3 length: 17 amino acids. The CDR3 is CASSVGGGAGGTDTQYF. CDR3 in DNA: TGTGCCAGCAGCGTGGGGGGGGGCGCGGGTGGCACAGATACGCAGTATTTT. The whole variable domain, filled in from reference TRBV9 and TRBJ2-3, reads DSGVTQTPKHLITATGQRVTLRCSPRSGDLSVYWYQQSLDQGLQFLIQYYNGEERAKGNILERFSAQQFPDLHSELNLSSLELGDSALYFCASSVGGGAGGTDTQYFGPGTRLTVL.

The chain has TRBV7-9 and TRBJ2-2; a weak D match, TRBD2 (6 bases). V was shortened by 1 base and J by 6 bases, with 9 bases between the two germline ends. Germline V gene data show CDR1 as SEHNR and CDR2 as FQNEAQ (reference sequence). CDR3 length: 14 amino acids. CDR3 sequence (DNA): TGTGCCAGCAGCTTAGTGGAGGGGTCCGGGGAGCTGTTTTTT. Translated: CASSLVEGSGELFF.

The chain has TRBV25-1 and TRBJ2-1, with D unresolved. Germline loops: CDR1 MGHDK, CDR2 SYGVNS. CDR3 size: 12 residues. V lost 5 bases and J lost 9, with 11 bases in between. In DNA, the CDR3 is TGTGCCAGCAGTTCCGTAGTGCGTGAGCAGTTCTTC. Amino acids: CASSSVVREQFF.

The chain carries TRBV5-4 and TRBJ2-5; D is perhaps TRBD2 (7 bases). The J call may be in error: the DNA end matches TRBJ2-7 better. The CDR3 totals 16 residues. Germline V gives CDR1 SGHNT, CDR2 YYREEE (reference sequence). In nucleotides, the CDR3 is TGTGCCAGCAGCAAGCGCGGGGGCCGGAACTCCTACGAGCAGTACTTC. Its translation: CASSKRGGRNSYEQYF.

The rearrangement joins TRBV10-2 to TRBJ2-1, with TRBD2 matching over 11 bases. V lost 10 bases to trimming and J lost 5 bases; unmatched junction nucleotides: 7. The CDR3 length is 14 residues. Germline CDR1 and CDR2: WSHSY and SAAADI. CDR3 protein: CATTGTSGDNEQFF. CDR3 sequence (DNA): TGCGCCACCACCGGGACTAGCGGAGACAATGAGCAGTTCTTC.